This T cell receptor (beta chain) was sequenced during a study of blood T cell repertoires in COVID-19. This CDR3 region has 11 residues. The germline V gene has CDR1 KGHDR and CDR2 SFDVKD. Trimming removed 4 bases at V and 8 bases at J, with 4 bases between. Profiling relied on immunoSEQ multiplex PCR, and the TCRdb table lists in-frame clones only, not all of them. The sample has under 200,000 clones; around 80% are singletons. J is TRBJ2-2 and V is TRBV24-1, with no clear D. This clonotype originated in a woman aged 60-75 years with acute or convalescent COVID-19. The sequenced sample consisted of peripheral blood. The CDR3 nucleotides are TGTGCCACCAGTGAAGCGGGGGAGCTGTTTTTT. This gives the protein CATSEAGELFF.